This T cell receptor beta chain was documented in a study of early T cells in non-severe SARS-CoV-2 infection. Study-wide background: Bulk RNA taken from unsorted whole blood was sequenced, leaving chains unpaired.

cDNA molecules, individually, were tagged with unique molecular identifiers. A single record per CDR3 protein comes from TCRdb applying MiXCR to the 5' RACE reads. The data show 30,000 to 35,000 distinct CDR3 sequences, with 6.6% seen just once and less than 3% held by the top ten. In its sample, this clonotype ranks as medium-sized. The antigen is undetermined. Findings and limits, study-wide: Lookups in VDJdb leaned toward anti-spike CD8 responses and missed private and CD4 specificities.

This TCR derives from an adult who was a healthcare worker with PCR-confirmed SARS-CoV-2 infection or an uninfected control (not recorded which). The specimen sequenced was whole blood.

The DNA of the CDR3 is TGTGCCAGCAGTTCCATGGGTTACACAGATACGCAGTATTTT. Residues: CASSSMGYTDTQYF. The V and J genes are TRBV6-6 and TRBJ2-3, with D hard to call. The germline V gene encodes CDR1 MNHNY and CDR2 SVGAGI (reference sequence). CDR3 length equals 14 residues. Trimming pared 4 bases from V and 2 bases from J, leaving 10 bases between.